Listed below are T cell receptor beta chains from one sample, sequenced in a study of cytomegalovirus exposure and HLA in healthy donors. Data came from immunoSEQ multiplex PCR; TCRdb stores just in-frame clones and leaves some out. This sample has roughly 170,000 clones, with about 80% found just once. Sequencing was done on a sample of PBMCs. The receptors come from a boy aged 5-17 years in good health and CMV-seronegative. Both conserved end residues are part of each CDR3. D genes are given only for firm matches. Clone size, where shown, is once, few, many, or a class for clones that have expanded.

v_call,j_call,clone_size,d_call,cdr3_aa,cdr3_nt
TRBV5-8,TRBJ1-5,.,.,CASSSRGLGTGDQPQHF,TGTGCCAGCAGCTCTAGGGGTTTAGGTACAGGCGATCAGCCCCAGCATTTT
TRBV5-1,TRBJ2-4,.,TRBD1,CASRETGGKNIQYF,TGCGCCAGCAGGGAGACAGGGGGTAAAAACATTCAGTACTTC
TRBV5-8,TRBJ1-4,few,TRBD1,CASSYRTGPVANEKLFF,TGTGCCAGCAGCTACCGGACAGGGCCGGTGGCTAATGAAAAACTGTTTTTT
TRBV5-6,TRBJ1-1,.,.,CASSLVGRVTEAFF,TGTGCCAGCAGCTTGGTAGGCAGGGTCACTGAAGCTTTCTTT
TRBV19,TRBJ1-1,.,.,CASSLRAGEGNTEAFF,TGTGCCAGTAGTCTTCGCGCGGGGGAGGGAAACACTGAAGCTTTCTTT
TRBV30,TRBJ2-7,once,.,CAWSSGGGYEQYF,TGTGCCTGGAGTTCGGGGGGCGGGTACGAGCAGTACTTC
TRBV13,TRBJ1-1,.,.,CASSYSRTEAFF,TGTGCCAGCAGCTATTCGCGGACTGAAGCTTTCTTT
TRBV12-5,TRBJ2-7,.,TRBD1,CASGLNTGAREQYF,TGTGCTAGTGGTTTAAACACAGGGGCGCGGGAGCAGTACTTC
TRBV5-4,TRBJ1-2,.,TRBD1,CASSSPGQGHYGYTF,TGTGCCAGCAGCTCTCCGGGACAGGGCCACTATGGCTACACCTTC
TRBV4-1,TRBJ2-7,.,TRBD1,CASSQDGTGVEQYF,TGCGCCAGCAGCCAAGACGGGACAGGGGTCGAGCAGTACTTC
TRBV4-2,TRBJ2-3,.,TRBD2,CASSQIAGAPHTQYF,TGTGCCAGCAGCCAGATAGCGGGAGCCCCGCACACGCAGTATTTT
TRBV7-2,TRBJ1-1,.,.,CASSFGQGSTEAFF,TGTGCCAGCAGCTTTGGTCAGGGGTCCACTGAAGCTTTCTTT
TRBV5-5,TRBJ1-4,.,.,CASSLGGPNEKLFF,TGTGCCAGCAGCTTAGGAGGGCCTAATGAAAAACTGTTTTTT
TRBV5-1,TRBJ2-3,.,.,CASSLAPLATDTQYF,TGCGCCAGCAGCTTGGCGCCCCTAGCCACAGATACGCAGTATTTT
TRBV7-9,TRBJ2-5,few,.,CASSLLFAGTQETQYF,TGTGCCAGCAGCTTACTATTTGCAGGAACACAAGAGACCCAGTACTTC
TRBV14,TRBJ2-7,.,.,CASSHEGYEQYF,TGTGCCAGCAGCCATGAGGGCTACGAGCAGTACTTC
TRBV6-5,TRBJ1-3,.,.,CASSYGLAGNTIYF,TGTGCCAGCAGTTATGGACTAGCTGGAAACACCATATATTTT
TRBV12-5,TRBJ2-3,.,TRBD2,CASGLGITSGSTDTQYF,TGTGCTAGTGGTTTGGGGATAACTAGCGGTAGCACAGATACGCAGTATTTT
TRBV12-5,TRBJ2-7,.,.,CASGLGATTATYEQYF,TGTGCTAGTGGTTTGGGGGCGACTACCGCCACCTACGAGCAGTACTTC
TRBV10-3,TRBJ2-1,.,.,CAISNTIYNEQFF,TGTGCCATCAGTAACACAATTTACAATGAGCAGTTCTTC
TRBV6-1,TRBJ1-2,.,.,CASSEAEGAGNYGYTF,TGTGCCAGCAGTGAAGCGGAAGGGGCCGGCAACTATGGCTACACCTTC
TRBV7-3,TRBJ2-5,.,.,CASSPQGGGPETQYF,TGTGCCAGCAGTCCTCAGGGGGGAGGCCCAGAGACCCAGTACTTC
TRBV29-1,TRBJ1-4,once,.,CSVAGGTNEKLFF,TGCAGCGTTGCCGGGGGAACTAATGAAAAACTGTTTTTT
TRBV5-6,TRBJ2-6,.,TRBD1,CASSRDRVLSGANVLTF,TGTGCCAGCAGCCGGGACAGGGTACTCTCTGGGGCCAACGTCCTGACTTTC
TRBV5-5,TRBJ1-6,.,TRBD1,CASSLGDQGGNSPLHF,TGTGCCAGCAGCTTGGGTGACCAGGGGGGTAATTCACCCCTCCACTTT
TRBV5-1,TRBJ2-7,.,.,CASSLAGESSYEQYF,TGCGCCAGCAGCTTGGCGGGGGAGAGCTCCTACGAGCAGTACTTC
TRBV27,TRBJ2-1,.,TRBD2,CASSFSGLAALKENEQFF,TGTGCCAGCAGTTTTTCGGGCCTAGCGGCCCTAAAGGAGAATGAGCAGTTCTTC
TRBV5-1,TRBJ1-4,.,.,CASSPNPEGTNEKLFF,TGCGCCAGCAGCCCGAACCCGGAGGGCACTAATGAAAAACTGTTTTTT
TRBV5-1,TRBJ2-3,once,TRBD2,CASSVRLAGATDTQYF,TGCGCCAGCAGCGTCCGACTAGCGGGGGCCACAGATACGCAGTATTTT
TRBV5-1,TRBJ2-6,.,TRBD1,CASSLPSTGIGANVLTF,TGCGCCAGCAGCTTGCCCTCGACAGGGATCGGGGCCAACGTCCTGACTTTC
TRBV7-9,TRBJ1-2,few,.,CASSLSGSPDGYTF,TGTGCCAGCAGCTTAAGCGGCTCTCCCGATGGCTACACCTTC
TRBV6-1,TRBJ2-7,.,TRBD2,CASTGGGRDYEQYF,TGTGCCAGCACTGGCGGGGGACGCGACTACGAGCAGTACTTC
TRBV11-2,TRBJ1-2,.,.,CASSLAFGAPYGYTF,TGTGCCAGCAGCTTAGCTTTTGGGGCCCCCTATGGCTACACCTTC
TRBV10-3,TRBJ1-1,.,.,CAISETRQTEAFF,TGTGCCATCAGTGAGACCCGACAGACCGAAGCTTTCTTT
TRBV6-1,TRBJ2-5,.,TRBD1,CASSADRGETQYF,TGTGCCAGCAGTGCAGACAGGGGGGAGACCCAGTACTTC
TRBV5-1,TRBJ2-1,.,.,CASSLGSGSYNEQFF,TGCGCCAGCAGCTTGGGAAGCGGGTCCTACAATGAGCAGTTCTTC
TRBV14,TRBJ1-2,few,TRBD1,CASSQGARGYGYTF,TGTGCCAGCAGCCAAGGTGCCAGGGGGTATGGCTACACCTTC
TRBV5-1,TRBJ1-3,.,.,CASSFDGEVGNTIYF,TGCGCCAGCAGCTTCGACGGGGAAGTAGGAAACACCATATATTTT
TRBV19,TRBJ1-1,.,TRBD1,CASLQQGTNTEAFF,TGTGCCAGTCTTCAACAGGGGACTAACACTGAAGCTTTCTTT
TRBV2,TRBJ1-1,.,TRBD1,CASSSGQANTEAFF,TGTGCCAGCAGCTCGGGACAGGCCAACACTGAAGCTTTCTTT
TRBV7-8,TRBJ2-7,.,TRBD1,CASTTGQGFSYEQYF,TGTGCCAGCACCACGGGACAGGGTTTCTCCTACGAGCAGTACTTC
TRBV7-2,TRBJ1-1,.,TRBD1,CASSFGSGQGSMNTEAFF,TGTGCCAGCAGCTTCGGGTCCGGACAGGGTTCCATGAACACTGAAGCTTTCTTT
TRBV7-6,TRBJ1-1,.,.,CASSLAGRAEAFF,TGTGCCAGCAGCTTAGCGGGGAGGGCTGAAGCTTTCTTT
TRBV6-1,TRBJ1-1,.,.,CASTLQGPMNTEAFF,TGTGCCAGCACTCTCCAGGGCCCTATGAACACTGAAGCTTTCTTT
TRBV20-1,TRBJ1-2,.,.,CSAYRAGGYTF,TGCAGTGCCTACAGGGCCGGGGGCTACACCTTC
TRBV19,TRBJ2-2,.,.,CASQVFGELFF,TGTGCCAGCCAGGTATTCGGGGAGCTGTTTTTT